Below are 17 T cell receptor beta chains sequenced from a single sample in a study of blood T cell repertoires in COVID-19. The table came from immunoSEQ multiplex PCR; TCRdb's copy has only in-frame clones and leaves some out. The sample records around 150,000 clones, approximately 95% being singletons. The sequenced material came from peripheral blood. These receptors were taken from a woman in her 50s with acute or convalescent COVID-19.

The rearrangement uses TRBV24-1 and TRBJ1-4; D perhaps matches TRBD1 (5 bases). Germline CDR1 KGHDR, CDR2 SFDVKD. Trimming stripped 0 bases from V and 14 bases from J, with 12 bases between. This CDR3 region has 13 residues. CDR3 bases: TGTGCCACCAGTGATTTGAAGACAGCACGGCTGTTTTTT. Translated, it gives CATSDLKTARLFF.

The V and J genes are TRBV7-9 and TRBJ2-1, with TRBD2 identical over 10 bases. Germline V gene data show CDR1 as SEHNR and CDR2 as FQNEAQ (reference sequence). This CDR3 is built from 13 residues. V dropped 4 bases and J dropped 13; count of bases not matched to a gene: 7. The CDR3 region has the DNA TGTGCCAGCAGCTCCCAAGCGGGAGGGCCACAGTTCTTC. This sequence encodes CASSSQAGGPQFF. Full variable domain (outside the CDR3, taken from reference TRBV7-9 and TRBJ2-1): DTGVSQNPRHKITKRGQNVTFRCDPISEHNRLYWYRQTLGQGPEFLTYFQNEAQLEKSRLLSDRFSAERPKGSFSTLEIQRTEQGDSAMYLCASSSQAGGPQFFGPGTRLTVL.

This chain uses TRBV18 with TRBJ1-1; TRBD1 aligns across 8 bases. The junction had 10 bases not matched to a gene; V was cut back by 1 base and J by 6 bases. From germline, CDR1 is KGHSH and CDR2 LQKENI. The CDR3 has 16 amino acids. The CDR3 DNA reads as TGTGCCAGCTCACCACGGTTGATCACAGGGGGAGCTGAAGCTTTCTTT. Translation gives CASSPRLITGGAEAFF.

The chain carries TRBV10-3 and TRBJ2-1; perhaps TRBD2 as D (5 bases). Deletions cut 11 bases from V and 0 bases from J, with 14 bases between. CDR3 length: 14 residues. CDR1 and CDR2 from the germline V gene are ENHRY and SYGVKD. The CDR3 protein is CASRGGSSYNEQFF. In DNA, the CDR3 is TGTGCCTCCCGTGGTGGGAGCTCCTACAATGAGCAGTTCTTC.

The chain uses TRBV9 and TRBJ2-5, with D hard to call. Germline values: CDR1 SGDLS, CDR2 YYNGEE. The CDR3 contains 13 residues. Trimming removed 0 bases at V and 5 bases at J, with 8 bases between. The DNA of the CDR3 is TGTGCCAGCAGCGTAGGTGACTGGGAGACCCAGTACTTC. This translates into CASSVGDWETQYF.

V is TRBV4-1 and J is TRBJ1-6; 7 nucleotides line up with TRBD1. V trimming: 7 bases; J trimming: 3 bases; junction bases outside the gene matches: 6. Germline CDR1 reads MGHRA; CDR2 reads YSYEKL. The CDR3 spans 15 residues. CDR3 nucleotides: TGCGCCAGCATGGAGGGGGCGGACTATAATTCACCCCTCCACTTT. It specifies CASMEGADYNSPLHF.

The chain employs TRBV3-1 (or the pseudogene TRBV3-2) and TRBJ2-1, with D perhaps matching TRBD2 (6 bases). Germline V gives CDR1 LGHDT, CDR2 YNNKEL (reference sequence). The V and J ends lost 0 bases and 1 base respectively, with 13 bases between them. The CDR3 has 17 residues. CDR3 nucleotide sequence: TGTGCCAGCAGCCAAGACCAGATGCGGGAATCCTACAATGAGCAGTTCTTC. Its protein is CASSQDQMRESYNEQFF.

This chain links TRBV10-3 with TRBJ1-4; no clear D. Trimming shortened V by 5 bases and J by 7 bases, and 8 bases separated the two germline ends. CDR1 and CDR2 from the germline V gene are ENHRY and SYGVKD. This CDR3 is built from 12 residues. The CDR3 DNA reads as TGTGCCATCAGTCGCGGGAGTGAAAAACTGTTTTTT. Protein sequence: CAISRGSEKLFF.

The chain employs TRBV9 and TRBJ2-2, with 8 bases that match TRBD1. The CDR3 covers 22 residues. Germline values: CDR1 SGDLS, CDR2 YYNGEE. After removal of 1 base from V and 4 bases from J, the junction contained 24 bases not matched to a gene. The CDR3 coding sequence is TGTGCCAGCAGCGTATTGATGCACGACTCGGGACAGGCCCCGCCGGTCACCGGGGAGCTGTTTTTT. It translates to CASSVLMHDSGQAPPVTGELFF.

V is TRBV19 and J is TRBJ1-2; TRBD1 matches 12 bases. Trimming took 1 base from V and 7 from J; bases not matched to a gene: 4. CDR3 length equals 15 residues. Germline V gene lookup returns CDR1 LNHDA and CDR2 SQIVND (reference sequence). The CDR3 region is CASSIGRDRGLGYTF. CDR3 bases: TGTGCCAGTAGTATAGGCCGGGACAGGGGGCTTGGCTACACCTTC.

This clone was found once. The chain couples TRBV4-1 to TRBJ1-6; 7 bases fit TRBD1. Germline V gene lookup returns CDR1 MGHRA and CDR2 YSYEKL. Trimming took 0 bases from V and 6 from J; bases not matched to a gene: 2. The CDR3 consists of 15 residues. CDR3 coding DNA: TGCGCCAGCAGCCAAGAAACAGGGGTTAATTCACCCCTCCACTTT. It yields the protein CASSQETGVNSPLHF.

The V gene is TRBV28, the J gene TRBJ1-6, with 9 bases matching TRBD1. Germline trimming cut 3 bases from V and 7 bases from J; bases unmatched to any gene: 7. There are 16 residues in the CDR3. Germline CDR1 is MDHEN and CDR2 is SYDVKM. The CDR3 here is CASSFQKTGGNSPLHF. The CDR3 coding sequence is TGTGCCAGCAGTTTCCAAAAGACAGGGGGGAATTCACCCCTCCACTTT. Complete variable domain (other parts from reference TRBV28 and TRBJ1-6): DVKVTQSSRYLVKRTGEKVFLECVQDMDHENMFWYRQDPGLGLRLIYFSYDVKMKEKGDIPEGYSVSREKKERFSLILESASTNQTSMYLCASSFQKTGGNSPLHFGNGTRLTVT.

The rearrangement uses TRBV28 and TRBJ1-1, with TRBD1 identical over 9 bases. This CDR3 spans 14 amino acids. The germline gives CDR1 MDHEN, CDR2 SYDVKM. The V and J ends lost 5 bases and 13 bases, in that order; junction bases with no gene match: 14. The CDR3 DNA reads as TGTGCCAGCAGTCTAGGACAGGGGACAAGTAGCGGTTTCTTT. As protein: CASSLGQGTSSGFF.

The chain has TRBV5-4 and TRBJ2-3, with D possibly being TRBD2 (5 bases). There are 16 residues in the CDR3. CDR1 is SGHNT, CDR2 YYREEE, per germline (reference sequence). V was shortened by 0 bases and J by 4 bases, with 15 bases between the two germline ends. The CDR3 loop reads CASSLVEIWGADTQYF. CDR3 in DNA: TGTGCCAGCAGCTTGGTCGAAATCTGGGGAGCAGATACGCAGTATTTT.

This chain uses TRBV7-2 with TRBJ2-5; 7 bases are shared with TRBD1. This CDR3 is 13 amino acids long. Unmatched junction bases numbered 1, after V lost 1 base and J lost 5 bases. In germline, CDR1 is SGHTA, CDR2 FQGNSA. CDR3 in DNA: TGTGCCAGCAGCTTAGGACAGGGTGAGACCCAGTACTTC. As protein: CASSLGQGETQYF.

This sequence joins TRBV6-5 and TRBJ1-3; D gene ambiguous. Trimming stripped 7 bases from V and 2 bases from J, with 15 bases between. This CDR3 spans 15 amino acids. Germline values: CDR1 MNHEY, CDR2 SVGAGI. CDR3 coding DNA: TGTGCCAGCACCATGAGGGTAGGGCCTGGAAACACCATATATTTT. Translated, it gives CASTMRVGPGNTIYF.

This sequence joins TRBV19 and TRBJ1-2; D is perhaps TRBD1 (5 bases). Trimming pared 4 bases from V and 4 bases from J, leaving 16 bases between. Germline lookup yields CDR1 LNHDA and CDR2 SQIVND (reference sequence). The length of the CDR3 is 15 residues. The CDR3 loop reads CASSSEWGSIYGYTF. The CDR3 DNA reads TGTGCCAGTAGTAGTGAGTGGGGCTCCATCTATGGCTACACCTTC.